Below, 3 T cell receptor beta chains from the same sample are listed, as sequenced in a study of patients and donors after allogeneic stem cell transplantation. TCRdb reanalysed the RT-PCR reads using MiXCR and keeps one entry per CDR3 protein. The sample has roughly 200,000 distinct CDR3 sequences; 35% to 50% are singletons. Sequencing used blood, either unsorted or a sorted T cell fraction (not recorded which). These receptors were taken from a human donor who was either an allogeneic HSCT recipient or a stem cell or donor lymphocyte infusion donor (not recorded which). It is not recorded whose cells these are; they may come from a transplant donor.

A few counts support this clonotype. The chain links TRBV11-2 to TRBJ1-1, with D maybe TRBD1 (6 bases). Germline CDR1 reads SGHAT; CDR2 reads FQNNGV. The CDR3 covers 16 residues. Between the trimmed V and J ends, which lost 4 bases and 1 base, there was a span of 16 bases. As DNA, the CDR3 is TGTGCCAGCAGCTCCGGCACAGGGAGAGGGAACACTGAAGCTTTCTTT. Protein product: CASSSGTGRGNTEAFF. The variable domain in full, completed from reference TRBV11-2 and TRBJ1-1, reads EAGVAQSPRYKIIEKRQSVAFWCNPISGHATLYWYQQILGQGPKLLIQFQNNGVVDDSQLPKDRFSAERLKGVDSTLKIQPAKLEDSAVYLCASSSGTGRGNTEAFFGQGTRLTVV.

The chain is built from TRBV7-9 and TRBJ2-5; D not resolved. This CDR3 region has 15 residues. Germline V lookup: CDR1 SEHNR, CDR2 FQNEAQ (reference sequence). Trimming took off 2 bases at V and 4 bases at J, with 14 bases between the two ends. The CDR3 sequence: CASSLNSLDPETQYF. CDR3 DNA sequence: TGTGCCAGCAGCTTAAATTCATTAGATCCAGAGACCCAGTACTTC.

The sample holds a few counts of this clonotype. This chain links TRBV12-3 or TRBV12-4 with TRBJ1-6; D not resolved. The CDR3 totals 15 residues. Deletions cut 1 base from V and 8 bases from J, with 12 bases between. The CDR3 loop reads CASSLDRRIDSPLHF. The CDR3 bases are TGTGCCAGCAGTTTAGATAGGAGGATTGATTCACCCCTCCACTTT.